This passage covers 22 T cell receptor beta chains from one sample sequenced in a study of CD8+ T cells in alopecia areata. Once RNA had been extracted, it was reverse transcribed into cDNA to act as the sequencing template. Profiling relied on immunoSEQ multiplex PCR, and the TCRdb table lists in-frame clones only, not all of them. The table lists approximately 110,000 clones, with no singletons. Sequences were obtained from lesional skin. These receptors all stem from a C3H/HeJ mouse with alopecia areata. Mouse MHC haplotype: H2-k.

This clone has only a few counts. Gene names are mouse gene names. The CDR3 reads CASSTTHQDTQYF. CDR3 DNA, as far as it was read: TGTGCCAGCAGTACGACACACCAAGAC. V is TRBV13-3 and J is TRBJ2-5; D is uncertain. The read terminates 4 residues ahead of where the CDR3 ends, so the germline J gene completes it. CDR3 length equals 13 residues. Per the germline V gene, CDR1 is NNHDY and CDR2 is SYVADS. V lost 4 bases, J lost 1 base, and 7 bases lay in between.

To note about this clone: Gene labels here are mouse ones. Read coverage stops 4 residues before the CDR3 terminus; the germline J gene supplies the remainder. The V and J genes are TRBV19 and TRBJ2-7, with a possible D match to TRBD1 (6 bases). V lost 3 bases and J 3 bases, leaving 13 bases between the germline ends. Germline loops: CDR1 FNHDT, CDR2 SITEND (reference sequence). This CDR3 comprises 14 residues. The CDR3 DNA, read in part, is TGTGCCAGCAGTAGGAGGGACAAGGGCTAT. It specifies CASSRRDKGY. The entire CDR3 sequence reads CASSRRDKGYEQYF.

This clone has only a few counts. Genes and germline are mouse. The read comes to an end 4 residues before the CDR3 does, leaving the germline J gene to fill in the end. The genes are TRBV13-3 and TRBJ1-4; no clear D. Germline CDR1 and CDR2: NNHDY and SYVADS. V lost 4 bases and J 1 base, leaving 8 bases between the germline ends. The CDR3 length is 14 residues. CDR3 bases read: TGTGCCAGCAGTCCCCAACATTCCAACGAA. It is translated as CASSPQHSNE. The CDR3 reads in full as CASSPQHSNERLFF.

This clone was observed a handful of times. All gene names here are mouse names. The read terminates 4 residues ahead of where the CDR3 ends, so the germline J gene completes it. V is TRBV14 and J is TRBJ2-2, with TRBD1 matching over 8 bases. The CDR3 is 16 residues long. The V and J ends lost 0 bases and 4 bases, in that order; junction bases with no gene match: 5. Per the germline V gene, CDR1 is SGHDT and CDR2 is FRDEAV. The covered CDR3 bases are TGTGCCAGCAGTTTCTGGACAGGGAAAAGCACCGGG. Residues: CASSFWTGKSTG. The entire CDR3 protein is CASSFWTGKSTGQLYF.

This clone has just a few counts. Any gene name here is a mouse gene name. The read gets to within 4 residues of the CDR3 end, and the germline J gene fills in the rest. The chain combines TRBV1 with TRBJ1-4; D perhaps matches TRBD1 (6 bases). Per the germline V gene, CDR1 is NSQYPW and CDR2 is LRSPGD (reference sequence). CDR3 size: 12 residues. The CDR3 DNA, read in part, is TGCACCTGTCACAGGGATCGCGAA. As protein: CTCHRDRE. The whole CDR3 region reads CTCHRDRERLFF.

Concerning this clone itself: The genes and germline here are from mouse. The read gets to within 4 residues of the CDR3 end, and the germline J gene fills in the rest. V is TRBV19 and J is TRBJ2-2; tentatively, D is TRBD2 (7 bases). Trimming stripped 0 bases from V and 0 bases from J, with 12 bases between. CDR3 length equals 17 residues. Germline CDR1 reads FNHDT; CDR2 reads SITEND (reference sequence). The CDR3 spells CASSIGRGAPNTGQLYF. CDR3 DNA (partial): TGTGCCAGCAGTATAGGCCGGGGGGCCCCAAACACCGGG. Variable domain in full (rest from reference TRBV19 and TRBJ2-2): GGIITQTPKFLIGQEGQKLTLKCQQNFNHDTMYWYRQDSGKGLRLIYYSITENDLQKGDLSEGYDASREKKSSFSLTVTSAQKNEMAVFLCASSIGRGAPNTGQLYFGEGSKLTVL.

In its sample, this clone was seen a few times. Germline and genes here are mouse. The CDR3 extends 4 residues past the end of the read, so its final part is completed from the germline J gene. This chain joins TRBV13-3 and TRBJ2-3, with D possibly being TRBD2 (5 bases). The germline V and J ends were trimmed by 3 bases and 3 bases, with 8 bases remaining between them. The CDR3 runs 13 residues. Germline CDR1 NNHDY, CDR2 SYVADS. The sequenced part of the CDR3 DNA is TGTGCCAGCAGTGCGCCTGGGGCAGAA. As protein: CASSAPGAE. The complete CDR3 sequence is CASSAPGAETLYF.

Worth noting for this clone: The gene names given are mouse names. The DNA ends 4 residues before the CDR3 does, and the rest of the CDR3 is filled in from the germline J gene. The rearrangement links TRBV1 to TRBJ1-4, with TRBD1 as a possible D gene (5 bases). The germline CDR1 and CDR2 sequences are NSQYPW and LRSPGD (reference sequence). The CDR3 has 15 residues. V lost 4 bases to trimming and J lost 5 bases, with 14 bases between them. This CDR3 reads CTCSEEGRTNERLFF. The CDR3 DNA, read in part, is TGCACCTGCAGTGAAGAGGGGAGAACTAACGAA. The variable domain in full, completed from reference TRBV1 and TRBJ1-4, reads VTLLEQNPRWRLVPRGQAVNLRCILKNSQYPWMSWYQQDLQKQLQWLFTLRSPGDKEVKSLPGADYLATRVTDTELRLQVANMSQGRTLYCTCSEEGRTNERLFFGHGTKLSVL.

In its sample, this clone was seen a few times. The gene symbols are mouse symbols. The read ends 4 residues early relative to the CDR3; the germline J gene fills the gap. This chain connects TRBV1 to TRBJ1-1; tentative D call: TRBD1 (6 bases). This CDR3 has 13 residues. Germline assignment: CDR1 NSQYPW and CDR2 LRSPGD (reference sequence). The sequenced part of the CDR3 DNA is TGCACCTGCAGTGCGGGGACAATTACA. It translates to CTCSAGTIT. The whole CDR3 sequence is CTCSAGTITEVFF.

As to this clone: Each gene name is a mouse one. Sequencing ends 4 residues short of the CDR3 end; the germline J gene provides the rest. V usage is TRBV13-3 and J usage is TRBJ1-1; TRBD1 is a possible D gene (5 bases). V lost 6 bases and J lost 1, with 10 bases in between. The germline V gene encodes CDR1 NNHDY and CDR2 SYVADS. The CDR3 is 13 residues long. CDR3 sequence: CASKRRGNTEVFF. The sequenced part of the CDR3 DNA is TGTGCCAGCAAGAGGAGGGGGAACACA.

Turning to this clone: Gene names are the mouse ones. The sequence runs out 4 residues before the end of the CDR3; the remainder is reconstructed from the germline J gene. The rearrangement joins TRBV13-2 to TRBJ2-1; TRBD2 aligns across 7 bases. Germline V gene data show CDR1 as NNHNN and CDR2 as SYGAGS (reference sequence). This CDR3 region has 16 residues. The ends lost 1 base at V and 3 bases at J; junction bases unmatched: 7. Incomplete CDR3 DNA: TGTGCCAGCGGTGATTTGGGTTACTGGGGCTATGCT. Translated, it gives CASGDLGYWGYA. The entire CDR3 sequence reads CASGDLGYWGYAEQFF.

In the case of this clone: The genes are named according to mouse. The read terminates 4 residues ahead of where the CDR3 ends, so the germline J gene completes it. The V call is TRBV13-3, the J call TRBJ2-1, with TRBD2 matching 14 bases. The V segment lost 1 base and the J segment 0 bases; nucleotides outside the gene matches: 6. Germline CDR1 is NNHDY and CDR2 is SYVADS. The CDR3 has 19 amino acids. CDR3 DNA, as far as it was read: TGTGCCAGCAGTGATCCCGGGACTGGGGGGGCGCGTAACTATGCT. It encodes CASSDPGTGGARNYA. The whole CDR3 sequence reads CASSDPGTGGARNYAEQFF.

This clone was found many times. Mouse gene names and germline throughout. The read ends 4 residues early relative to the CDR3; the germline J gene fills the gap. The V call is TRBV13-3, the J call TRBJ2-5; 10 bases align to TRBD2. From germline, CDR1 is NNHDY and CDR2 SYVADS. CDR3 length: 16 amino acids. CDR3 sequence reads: CASSDRLGGQRDTQYF. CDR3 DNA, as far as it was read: TGTGCCAGCAGTGATCGCCTGGGGGGGCAGAGGGAC.

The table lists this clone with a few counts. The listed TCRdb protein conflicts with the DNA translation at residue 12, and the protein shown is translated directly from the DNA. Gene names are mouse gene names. CDR3 loop: CASSWGGASGNTLYF. The CDR3 DNA, read in part, is TGTGCCAGCAGTTGGGGGGGCGCCTCTGGAAATACG. The chain uses TRBV19 and TRBJ1-3; TRBD1 is a possible D gene (6 bases). The DNA ends 3 residues before the CDR3 does, and the rest of the CDR3 is filled in from the germline J gene. The CDR3 consists of 15 residues. V lost 4 bases, J lost 1 base, and 12 bases lay in between. From germline, CDR1 is FNHDT and CDR2 SITEND (reference sequence).

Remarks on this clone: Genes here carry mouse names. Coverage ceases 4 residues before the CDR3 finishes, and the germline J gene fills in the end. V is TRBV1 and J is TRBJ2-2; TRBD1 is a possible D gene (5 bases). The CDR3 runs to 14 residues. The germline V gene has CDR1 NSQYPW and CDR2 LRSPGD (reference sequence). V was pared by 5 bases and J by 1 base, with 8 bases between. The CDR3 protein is CTCSSQGNTGQLYF. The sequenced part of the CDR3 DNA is TGCACCTGCAGTTCTCAGGGAAACACCGGG.

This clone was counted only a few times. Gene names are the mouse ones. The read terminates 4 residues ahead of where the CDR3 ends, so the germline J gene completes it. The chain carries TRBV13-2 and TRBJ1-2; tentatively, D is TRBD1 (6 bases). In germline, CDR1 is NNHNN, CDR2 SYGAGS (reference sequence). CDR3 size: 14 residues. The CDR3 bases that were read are TGTGCCAGCGGTGATGCAGCGGGGGGGCGC. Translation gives CASGDAAGGR. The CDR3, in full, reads CASGDAAGGRDYTF.

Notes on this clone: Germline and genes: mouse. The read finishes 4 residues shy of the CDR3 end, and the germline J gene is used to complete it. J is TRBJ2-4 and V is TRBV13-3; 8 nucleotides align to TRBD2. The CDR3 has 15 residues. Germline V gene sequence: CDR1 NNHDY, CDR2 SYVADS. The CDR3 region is CASSDELGGWNTLYF. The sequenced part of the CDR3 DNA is TGTGCCAGCAGTGATGAGTTGGGGGGGTGGAAC.

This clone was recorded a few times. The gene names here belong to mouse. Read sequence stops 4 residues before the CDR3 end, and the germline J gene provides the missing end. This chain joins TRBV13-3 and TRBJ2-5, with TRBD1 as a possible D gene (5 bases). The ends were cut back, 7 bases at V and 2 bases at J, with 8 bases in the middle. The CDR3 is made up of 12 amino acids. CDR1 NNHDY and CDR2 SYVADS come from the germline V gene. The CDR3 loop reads CASGQGQDTQYF. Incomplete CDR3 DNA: TGTGCCAGCGGGCAGGGCCAAGAC.

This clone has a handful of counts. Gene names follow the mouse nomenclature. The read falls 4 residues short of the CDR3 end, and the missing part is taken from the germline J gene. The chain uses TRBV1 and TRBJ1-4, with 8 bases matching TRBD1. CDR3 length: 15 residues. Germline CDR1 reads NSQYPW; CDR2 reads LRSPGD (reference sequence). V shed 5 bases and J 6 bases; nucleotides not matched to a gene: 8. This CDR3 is CTCSHDRGRDERLFF. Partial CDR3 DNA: TGCACCTGCAGTCACGACAGGGGAAGGGACGAA.

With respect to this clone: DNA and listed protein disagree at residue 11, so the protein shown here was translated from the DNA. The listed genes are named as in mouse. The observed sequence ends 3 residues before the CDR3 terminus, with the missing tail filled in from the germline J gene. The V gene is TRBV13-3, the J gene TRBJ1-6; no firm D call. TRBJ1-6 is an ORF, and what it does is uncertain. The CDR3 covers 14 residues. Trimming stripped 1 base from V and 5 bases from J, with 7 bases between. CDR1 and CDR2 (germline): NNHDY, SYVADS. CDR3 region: CASSDLSHNSPLYF. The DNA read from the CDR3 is TGTGCCAGCAGTGATCTGTCTCATAATTCGCCC.

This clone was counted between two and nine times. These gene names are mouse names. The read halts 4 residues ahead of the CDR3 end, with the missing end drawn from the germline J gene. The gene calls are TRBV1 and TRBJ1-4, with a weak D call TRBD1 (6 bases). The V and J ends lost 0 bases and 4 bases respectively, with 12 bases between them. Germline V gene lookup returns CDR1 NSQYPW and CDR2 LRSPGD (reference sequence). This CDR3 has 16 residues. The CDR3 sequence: CTCSADEGDNNERLFF. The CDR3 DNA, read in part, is TGCACCTGCAGTGCAGATGAGGGGGACAACAACGAA.

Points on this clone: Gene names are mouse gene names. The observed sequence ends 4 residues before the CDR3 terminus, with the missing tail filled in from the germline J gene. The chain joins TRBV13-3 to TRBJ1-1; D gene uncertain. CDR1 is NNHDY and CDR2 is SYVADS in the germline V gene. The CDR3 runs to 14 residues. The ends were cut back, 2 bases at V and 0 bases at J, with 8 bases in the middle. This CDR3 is CASSEIWQNTEVFF. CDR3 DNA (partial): TGTGCCAGCAGTGAGATCTGGCAGAACACA.